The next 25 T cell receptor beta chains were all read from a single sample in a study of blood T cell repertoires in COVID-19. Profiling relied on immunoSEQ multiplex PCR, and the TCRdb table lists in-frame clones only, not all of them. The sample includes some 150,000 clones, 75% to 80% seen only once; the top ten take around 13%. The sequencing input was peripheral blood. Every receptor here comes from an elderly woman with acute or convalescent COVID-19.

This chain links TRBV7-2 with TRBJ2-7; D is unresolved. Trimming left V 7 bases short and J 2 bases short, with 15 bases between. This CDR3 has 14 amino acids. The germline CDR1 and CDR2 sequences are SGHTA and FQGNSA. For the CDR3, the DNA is TGTGCCAGCAACACCCCGACTGTTACCTACGAGCAGTACTTC. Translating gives CASNTPTVTYEQYF.

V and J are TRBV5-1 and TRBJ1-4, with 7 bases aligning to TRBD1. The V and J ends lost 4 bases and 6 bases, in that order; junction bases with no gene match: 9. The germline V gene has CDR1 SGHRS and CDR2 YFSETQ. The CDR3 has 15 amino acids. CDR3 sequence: CASSVTGVGDEKLFF. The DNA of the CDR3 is TGCGCCAGCAGCGTTACAGGGGTCGGGGATGAAAAACTGTTTTTT.

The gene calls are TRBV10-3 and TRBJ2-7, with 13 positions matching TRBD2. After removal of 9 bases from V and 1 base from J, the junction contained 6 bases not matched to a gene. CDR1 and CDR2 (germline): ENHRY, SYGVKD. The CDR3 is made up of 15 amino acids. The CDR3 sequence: CAMRTSGRGSYEQYF. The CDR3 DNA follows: TGTGCCATGAGGACTAGCGGGAGAGGTTCCTACGAGCAGTACTTC.

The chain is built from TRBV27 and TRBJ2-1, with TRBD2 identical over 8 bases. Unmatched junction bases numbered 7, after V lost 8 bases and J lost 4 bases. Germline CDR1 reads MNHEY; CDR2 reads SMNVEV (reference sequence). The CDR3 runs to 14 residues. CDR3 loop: CASQSGSEYNEQFF. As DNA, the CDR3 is TGTGCCAGCCAAAGCGGGAGTGAGTACAATGAGCAGTTCTTC.

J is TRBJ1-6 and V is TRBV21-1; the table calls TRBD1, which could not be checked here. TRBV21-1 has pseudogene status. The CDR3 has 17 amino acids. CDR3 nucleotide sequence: TGTGCCAGCAGCAAGACAGGGGCCCTCCTTACGAATTCACCCCTCCACTTT. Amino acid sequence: CASSKTGALLTNSPLHF.

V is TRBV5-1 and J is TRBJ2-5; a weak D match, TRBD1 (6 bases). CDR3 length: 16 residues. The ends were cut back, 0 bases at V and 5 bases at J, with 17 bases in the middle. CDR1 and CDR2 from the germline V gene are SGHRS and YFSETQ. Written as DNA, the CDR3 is TGCGCCAGCAGCTTGGGACTTCTGGGGGCGCGGGAGACCCAGTACTTC. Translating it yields CASSLGLLGARETQYF.

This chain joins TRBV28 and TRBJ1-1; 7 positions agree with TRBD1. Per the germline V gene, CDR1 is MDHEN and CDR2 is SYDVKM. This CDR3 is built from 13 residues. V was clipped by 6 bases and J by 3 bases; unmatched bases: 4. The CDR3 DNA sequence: TGTGCCAGCAGGCCAGGGGGTTACACTGAAGCTTTCTTT. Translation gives CASRPGGYTEAFF. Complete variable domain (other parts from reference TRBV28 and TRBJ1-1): DVKVTQSSRYLVKRTGEKVFLECVQDMDHENMFWYRQDPGLGLRLIYFSYDVKMKEKGDIPEGYSVSREKKERFSLILESASTNQTSMYLCASRPGGYTEAFFGQGTRLTVV.

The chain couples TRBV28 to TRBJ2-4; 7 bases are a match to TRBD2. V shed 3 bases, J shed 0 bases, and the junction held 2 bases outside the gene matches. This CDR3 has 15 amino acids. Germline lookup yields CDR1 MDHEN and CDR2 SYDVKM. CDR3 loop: CASSLGGLAKNIQYF. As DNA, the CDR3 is TGTGCCAGCAGTTTGGGAGGGTTAGCCAAAAACATTCAGTACTTC.

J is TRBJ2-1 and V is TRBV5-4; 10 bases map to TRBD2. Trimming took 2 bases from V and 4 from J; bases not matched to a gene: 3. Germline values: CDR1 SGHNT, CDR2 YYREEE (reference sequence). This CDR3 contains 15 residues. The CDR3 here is CASSLGTSAYNEQFF. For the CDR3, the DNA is TGTGCCAGCAGCTTAGGGACTAGCGCGTACAATGAGCAGTTCTTC.

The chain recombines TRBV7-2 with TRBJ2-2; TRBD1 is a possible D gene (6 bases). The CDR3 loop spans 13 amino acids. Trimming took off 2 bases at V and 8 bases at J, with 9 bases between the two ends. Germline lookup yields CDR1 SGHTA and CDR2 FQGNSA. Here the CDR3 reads CASSLQQGGELFF. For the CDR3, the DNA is TGTGCCAGCAGCTTACAACAGGGAGGGGAGCTGTTTTTT.

The CDR3 loop is CASSSRGISNTGELFF. The CDR3 coding sequence is TGTGCCAGCAGCTCCCGCGGGATTAGTAACACCGGGGAGCTGTTTTTT. This chain links TRBV28 with TRBJ2-2; TRBD2 might be the D (6 bases). This CDR3 is built from 16 residues. With 6 bases removed from V and 2 bases from J, the gap between germline ends came to 16 bases. Germline values: CDR1 MDHEN, CDR2 SYDVKM.

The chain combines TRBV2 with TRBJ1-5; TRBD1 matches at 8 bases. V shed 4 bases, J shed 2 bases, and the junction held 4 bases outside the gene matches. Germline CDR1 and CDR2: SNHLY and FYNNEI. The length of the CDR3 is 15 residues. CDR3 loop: CASSVQGQGNQPQHF. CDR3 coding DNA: TGTGCCAGCAGTGTCCAGGGACAGGGCAATCAGCCCCAGCATTTT.

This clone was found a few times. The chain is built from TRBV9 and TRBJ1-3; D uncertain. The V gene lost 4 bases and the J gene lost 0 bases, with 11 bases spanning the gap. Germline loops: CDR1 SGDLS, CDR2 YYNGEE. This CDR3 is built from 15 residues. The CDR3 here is CASSPRLLSGNTIYF. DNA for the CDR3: TGTGCCAGCAGCCCCAGACTCCTCTCTGGAAACACCATATATTTT. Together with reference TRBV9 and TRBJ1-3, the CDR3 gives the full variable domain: DSGVTQTPKHLITATGQRVTLRCSPRSGDLSVYWYQQSLDQGLQFLIQYYNGEERAKGNILERFSAQQFPDLHSELNLSSLELGDSALYFCASSPRLLSGNTIYFGEGSWLTVV.

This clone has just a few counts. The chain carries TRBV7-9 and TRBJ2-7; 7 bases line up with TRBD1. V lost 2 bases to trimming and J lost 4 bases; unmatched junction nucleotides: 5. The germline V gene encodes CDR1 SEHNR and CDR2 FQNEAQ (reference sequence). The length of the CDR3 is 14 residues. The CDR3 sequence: CASSLSNRGYEQYF. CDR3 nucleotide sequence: TGTGCCAGCAGCTTAAGTAACAGGGGTTACGAGCAGTACTTC.

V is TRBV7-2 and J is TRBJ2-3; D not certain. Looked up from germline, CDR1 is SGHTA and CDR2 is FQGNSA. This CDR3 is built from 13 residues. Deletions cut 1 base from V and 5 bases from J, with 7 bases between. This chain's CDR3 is CASSLVVEDTQYF. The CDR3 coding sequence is TGTGCCAGCAGCTTAGTGGTAGAAGATACGCAGTATTTT.

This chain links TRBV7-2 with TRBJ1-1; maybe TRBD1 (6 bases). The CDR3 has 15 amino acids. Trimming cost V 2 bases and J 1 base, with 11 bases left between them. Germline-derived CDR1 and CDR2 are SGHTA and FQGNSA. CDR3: CASSLTIGGNTEAFF. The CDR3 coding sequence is TGTGCCAGCAGCTTAACGATAGGGGGGAACACTGAAGCTTTCTTT.

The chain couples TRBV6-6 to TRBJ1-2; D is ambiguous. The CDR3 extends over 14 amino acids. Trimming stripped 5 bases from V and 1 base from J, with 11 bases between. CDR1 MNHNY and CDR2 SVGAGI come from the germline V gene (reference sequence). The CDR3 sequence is CASSEGRNNYGYTF. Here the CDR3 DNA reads TGTGCCAGCAGTGAGGGAAGGAATAACTATGGCTACACCTTC.

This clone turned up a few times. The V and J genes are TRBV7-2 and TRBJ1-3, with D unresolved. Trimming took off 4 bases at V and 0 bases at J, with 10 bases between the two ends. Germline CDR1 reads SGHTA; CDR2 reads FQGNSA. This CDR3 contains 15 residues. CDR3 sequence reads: CASSSDSFSGNTIYF. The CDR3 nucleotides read TGTGCCAGCAGCTCAGATTCATTCTCTGGAAACACCATATATTTT.

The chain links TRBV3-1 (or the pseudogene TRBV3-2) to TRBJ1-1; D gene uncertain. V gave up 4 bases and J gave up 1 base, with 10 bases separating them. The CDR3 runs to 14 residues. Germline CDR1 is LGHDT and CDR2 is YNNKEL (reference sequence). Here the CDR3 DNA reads TGTGCCAGCAGCCGCGAGGTGGCGAACACTGAAGCTTTCTTT. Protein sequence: CASSREVANTEAFF.

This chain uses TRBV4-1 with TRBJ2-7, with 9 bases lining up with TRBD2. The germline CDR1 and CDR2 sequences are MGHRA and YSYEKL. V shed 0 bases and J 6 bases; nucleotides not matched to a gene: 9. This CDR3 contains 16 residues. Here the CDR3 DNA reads TGCGCCAGCAGCCAAGAATCGGGTGCGCGGGGGGGCGAGCAGTACTTC. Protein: CASSQESGARGGEQYF.

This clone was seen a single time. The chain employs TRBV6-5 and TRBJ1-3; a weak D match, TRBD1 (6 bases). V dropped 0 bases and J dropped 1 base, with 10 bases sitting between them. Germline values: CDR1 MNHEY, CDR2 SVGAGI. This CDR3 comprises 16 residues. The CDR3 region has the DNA TGTGCCAGCAGTTACTCCTTTGGACAGTCTGGAAACACCATATATTTT. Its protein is CASSYSFGQSGNTIYF.

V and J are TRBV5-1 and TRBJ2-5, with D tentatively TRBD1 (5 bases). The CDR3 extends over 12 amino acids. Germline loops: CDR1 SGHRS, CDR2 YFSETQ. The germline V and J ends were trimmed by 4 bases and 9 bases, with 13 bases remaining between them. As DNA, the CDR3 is TGCGCCAGCAGCATACAGCAGGGCGCCCAGTACTTC. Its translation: CASSIQQGAQYF.

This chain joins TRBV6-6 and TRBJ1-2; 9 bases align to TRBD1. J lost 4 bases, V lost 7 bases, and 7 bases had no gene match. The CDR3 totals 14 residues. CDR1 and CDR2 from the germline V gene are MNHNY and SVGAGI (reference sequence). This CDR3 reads CASNSGTGRYGYTF. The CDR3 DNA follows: TGTGCCAGCAATAGCGGGACAGGGCGCTATGGCTACACCTTC.

The CDR3 region has the DNA TGTGCCAGCAGCTCACAGGGGGCGCAGGGAAAACTGTTTTTT. Translating it yields CASSSQGAQGKLFF. V and J are TRBV5-4 and TRBJ1-4; 9 bases align to TRBD1. The CDR3 spans 14 residues. CDR1 SGHNT and CDR2 YYREEE come from the germline V gene (reference sequence). The trim removed 3 bases at V and 10 bases at J, leaving 7 bases unmatched. The variable domain in full, completed from reference TRBV5-4 and TRBJ1-4, reads ETGVTQSPTHLIKTRGQQVTLRCSSQSGHNTVSWYQQALGQGPQFIFQYYREEENGRGNFPPRFSGLQFPNYSSELNVNALELDDSALYLCASSSQGAQGKLFFGSGTQLSVL.

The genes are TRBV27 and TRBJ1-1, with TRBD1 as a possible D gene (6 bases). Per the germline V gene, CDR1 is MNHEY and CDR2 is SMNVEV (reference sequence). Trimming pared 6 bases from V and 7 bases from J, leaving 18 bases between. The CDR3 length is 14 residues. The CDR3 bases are TGTGCCAGCAGCACCCTGGGCAGGGGTCATGAAGCTTTCTTT. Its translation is CASSTLGRGHEAFF.